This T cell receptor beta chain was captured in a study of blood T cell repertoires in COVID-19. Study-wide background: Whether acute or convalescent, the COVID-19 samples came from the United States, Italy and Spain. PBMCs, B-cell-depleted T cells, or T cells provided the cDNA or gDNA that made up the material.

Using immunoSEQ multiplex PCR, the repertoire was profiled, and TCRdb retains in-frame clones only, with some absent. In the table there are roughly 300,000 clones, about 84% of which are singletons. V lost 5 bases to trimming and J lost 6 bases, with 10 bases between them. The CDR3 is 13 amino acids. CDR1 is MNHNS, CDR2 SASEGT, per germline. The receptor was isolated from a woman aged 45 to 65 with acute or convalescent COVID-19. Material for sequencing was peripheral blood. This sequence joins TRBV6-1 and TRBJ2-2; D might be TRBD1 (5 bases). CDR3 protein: CASSTDIAGELFF. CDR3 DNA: TGTGCCAGCAGTACGGACATCGCCGGGGAGCTGTTTTTT.